The clone carrying this T cell receptor (beta chain) was found many times. Its target is unknown. The data stem from a study of spatial heterogeneity in lung cancer. In the study overall: Compared with alpha-chain sequences, beta-chain sequences were consistently detected in greater numbers. Tumor-region counts of TCR transcripts tracked strongly with a T cell module score from matched bulk RNA-seq. Study conclusions and caveats: It was found that expanded intratumoral alpha and beta TCR counts tracked tumor mutation counts.

After removal of 4 bases from V and 6 bases from J, the junction contained 9 bases not matched to a gene. Germline loops: CDR1 DFQATT, CDR2 SNEGSKA (reference sequence). The CDR3 runs to 13 residues. TCRdb reprocessed the 5' RACE reads via MiXCR and lists one record per CDR3 protein. This table has 15,000 to 20,000 distinct CDR3 sequences, about 6.3% appearing once. Time point given: sample taken at primary tumor resection. Sequenced material: lung tumor tissue, taken at surgery. V usage is TRBV20-1 and J usage is TRBJ2-7; 7 nucleotides agree with TRBD2. This sequence was found in a female donor with early-stage non-small cell lung cancer. The CDR3 DNA follows: TGCAGTGCTATACATTGGCGGGAGAGCGAGCAGTACTTC. Translation gives CSAIHWRESEQYF.